The 29 T cell receptor beta chains below all came from one sample that was sequenced in a study of vaccination and CD4 T cells after COVID-19. Oncomine TCR Beta short-read sequencing was applied to DNA from cultured CD4+ T cells. TCRdb reanalysed the PCR reads using MiXCR and keeps one entry per CDR3 protein. The data contain fewer than 11,000 distinct CDR3 sequences, over 45% of them singletons. Regarding treatment: approximately nine-day PBMC culture with coronavirus spike peptide pools or control peptides (ViraFEST assay). No antigens are known for them. The sample taken for sequencing was CD4+ T cells from blood, cultured in vitro. These receptors were taken from a human donor who had recovered from COVID-19.

This rearrangement joins TRBV7-2 to TRBJ2-3, with TRBD1 identical over 8 bases. CDR1 SGHTA and CDR2 FQGNSA come from the germline V gene. Trimming cost V 4 bases and J 3 bases; bases outside gene matches: 9. The length of the CDR3 is 16 residues. CDR3 loop: CASSSFSRTGTDTQYF. CDR3 coding DNA: TGTGCCAGCAGCTCTTTCTCCCGGACAGGGACAGATACGCAGTATTTT.

This clonotype was observed a handful of times. For the CDR3, the DNA is TGTGCCAGCAGATCACAGGTGAACACTGAAGCTTTCTTT. This codes for CASRSQVNTEAFF. V gene TRBV27 combines with J gene TRBJ1-1; D might be TRBD1 (5 bases). CDR1 MNHEY and CDR2 SMNVEV come from the germline V gene (reference sequence). This CDR3 has 13 residues. Trimming left V 6 bases short and J 0 bases short, with 8 bases between.

This clonotype has a handful of counts. V gene TRBV10-3 combines with J gene TRBJ1-1; 9 bases agree with TRBD1. J lost 1 base, V lost 4 bases, and 4 bases had no gene match. This CDR3 is built from 15 residues. In germline, CDR1 is ENHRY, CDR2 SYGVKD. The DNA for the CDR3 is TGTGCCATCAGTGGGGGACAGGGTGGGAACACTGAAGCTTTCTTT. Its translation is CAISGGQGGNTEAFF.

This chain joins TRBV19 and TRBJ2-3; D is possibly TRBD2 (5 bases). Looked up from germline, CDR1 is LNHDA and CDR2 is SQIVND (reference sequence). V lost 1 base, J lost 0 bases, and 8 bases lay in between. CDR3 length: 15 amino acids. CDR3 nucleotide sequence: TGTGCCAGTAGTATAGCCTCGGGGAGCACAGATACGCAGTATTTT. This codes for CASSIASGSTDTQYF.

V usage is TRBV4-1 and J usage is TRBJ1-3; D not resolved. CDR1 is MGHRA and CDR2 is YSYEKL in the germline V gene. Between the trimmed V and J ends, which lost 1 base and 3 bases, there was a span of 4 bases. There are 13 residues in the CDR3. CDR3 bases: TGCGCCAGCAGCCAAGGGAATGGAAACACCATATATTTT. This encodes CASSQGNGNTIYF.

The gene calls are TRBV6-2 or TRBV6-3 and TRBJ1-2; no clear D. V was shortened by 6 bases and J by 8 bases, with 13 bases between the two germline ends. Germline CDR1 reads MNHEY; CDR2 reads SVGEGT. This CDR3 is built from 12 residues. The CDR3 nucleotides are TGTGCCAGCAGCCCTCTGGGTCGGGGCTACACCTTC. Translation gives CASSPLGRGYTF.

The chain links TRBV7-2 to TRBJ2-3, with D possibly TRBD1 on 7 matching bases. The CDR3 has 16 residues. Germline CDR1 SGHTA, CDR2 FQGNSA. V was trimmed by 5 bases and J by 0 bases, leaving 15 bases between them. CDR3 sequence: CASSPGGTSSTDTQYF. CDR3 coding DNA: TGTGCCAGCAGCCCAGGGGGGACTTCAAGCACAGATACGCAGTATTTT.

In this sample, this clonotype turned up a few times. The rearrangement links TRBV24-1 to TRBJ2-5; D gene uncertain. CDR3 length: 13 residues. Germline CDR1 is KGHDR and CDR2 is SFDVKD. Trimming pared 3 bases from V and 5 bases from J, leaving 9 bases between. CDR3 DNA: TGTGCCACCAGTGATGCTGGGTTGGAGACCCAGTACTTC. The encoded protein is CATSDAGLETQYF.

The V gene is TRBV21-1, the J gene TRBJ2-3; the listed D gene, TRBD2, was not tested against the DNA. TRBV21-1 is shown as a pseudogene. CDR3 length equals 13 residues. CDR3 nucleotide sequence: TGTGCCAGCAGTGAGGGGCCCGTCAGGGAGCAGTATTTT. Encoded protein: CASSEGPVREQYF.

This clonotype has a handful of counts. The chain recombines TRBV7-2 with TRBJ1-3, with a weak D call TRBD1 (6 bases). Germline V CDR1 and CDR2: SGHTA, FQGNSA. The CDR3 extends over 16 amino acids. V dropped 6 bases and J dropped 2 bases, with 17 bases sitting between them. The DNA for the CDR3 is TGTGCCAGCAGTCATTTTCCGGGGGCCGCTGGAAACACCATATATTTT. Protein product: CASSHFPGAAGNTIYF.

The V and J genes are TRBV6-1 and TRBJ1-1; TRBD1 aligns across 9 bases. V gave up 5 bases and J gave up 5 bases; unmatched junction bases: 12. Germline CDR1 reads MNHNS; CDR2 reads SASEGT. The length of the CDR3 is 16 residues. The CDR3, as DNA: TGTGCCAGCAGTCGCGTACCGGGACAGGGAAGGACTGAAGCTTTCTTT. This translates into CASSRVPGQGRTEAFF.

The J gene is TRBJ2-2, the V gene TRBV4-3; 13 bases are a match to TRBD2. Trimming at V came to 3 bases and at J to 6 bases, leaving 4 bases not matched to a gene. Germline CDR1 LGHNA, CDR2 YSLEER. The CDR3 loop spans 16 amino acids. Here the CDR3 reads CASSQGLAGSAGELFF. The CDR3, as DNA: TGCGCCAGCAGCCAGGGACTAGCGGGGAGTGCCGGGGAGCTGTTTTTT.

The DNA for the CDR3 is TGCAGTGCTGGCCTCCCTGGGGCCAACGTCCTGACTTTC. Its protein is CSAGLPGANVLTF. The gene calls are TRBV20-1 and TRBJ2-6; no reliable D call. This CDR3 contains 13 residues. Germline CDR1 reads DFQATT; CDR2 reads SNEGSKA (reference sequence). V was pared by 5 bases and J by 2 bases, with 7 bases between.

The V gene is TRBV18, the J gene TRBJ2-2; the D gene is possibly TRBD2 (6 bases). In germline, CDR1 is KGHSH, CDR2 LQKENI. Trimming cost V 2 bases and J 3 bases, with 19 bases left between them. This CDR3 comprises 18 residues. The CDR3 DNA sequence: TGTGCCAGCTCACCATGGAGGTTGGCAGGAGGGGACACCGGGGAGCTGTTTTTT. It encodes CASSPWRLAGGDTGELFF.

This clonotype has more than one count but fewer than ten. For the CDR3, the DNA is TGTGCCAGCAGTTTTGCAGGGGTCGCCCTCTACGAGCAGTACTTC. This encodes CASSFAGVALYEQYF. The J gene is TRBJ2-7, the V gene TRBV28; a possible D gene is TRBD1 (6 bases). V gave up 3 bases and J gave up 3 bases, with 15 bases separating them. Germline values: CDR1 MDHEN, CDR2 SYDVKM. This CDR3 has 15 residues.

V and J are TRBV10-3 and TRBJ1-2; 7 bases agree with TRBD1. This CDR3 region has 13 residues. CDR1 ENHRY and CDR2 SYGVKD come from the germline V gene. J gave up 1 base and V 7 bases, and 3 bases lay outside the gene matches. Here the CDR3 DNA reads TGTGCCATCACGGGACAGCTTAACTATGGCTACACCTTC. This encodes CAITGQLNYGYTF.

The rearrangement joins TRBV6-2 or TRBV6-3 to TRBJ2-7; the D gene is possibly TRBD1 (5 bases). CDR3 length: 15 amino acids. Trimming shortened V by 0 bases and J by 3 bases, and 12 bases separated the two germline ends. Germline CDR1 and CDR2: MNHEY and SVGEGT. The DNA of the CDR3 is TGTGCCAGCAGTTACTCGAACGCGCAGGGCTACGAGCAGTACTTC. Translation: CASSYSNAQGYEQYF.

The chain links TRBV12-3 or TRBV12-4 to TRBJ1-1, with D possibly being TRBD1 (6 bases). The CDR3 has 11 residues. Trimming removed 7 bases from V and 10 bases from J, with 13 bases in between. CDR3 nucleotide sequence: TGTGCCAGCAACACAGGGAGGTCAGCTTTCTTT. It yields the protein CASNTGRSAFF.

The V call is TRBV7-9, the J call TRBJ2-6, with 12 bases fitting TRBD1. The CDR3 totals 18 residues. V was pared by 4 bases and J by 2 bases, with 6 bases of the junction left unmatched. Germline V lookup: CDR1 SEHNR, CDR2 FQNEAQ (reference sequence). This CDR3 reads CASSSSRDRGPGANVLTF. The CDR3 nucleotides are TGTGCCAGCAGCTCCAGCCGGGACAGGGGGCCTGGGGCCAACGTCCTGACTTTC.

This clonotype occurred a few times. The gene calls are TRBV27 and TRBJ2-2; no firm D call. CDR3 length: 15 amino acids. V dropped 5 bases and J dropped 1 base, with 11 bases sitting between them. Germline V lookup: CDR1 MNHEY, CDR2 SMNVEV (reference sequence). This CDR3 is CASSLTWENTGELFF. DNA of the CDR3: TGTGCCAGCAGTCTCACTTGGGAGAACACCGGGGAGCTGTTTTTT.

The J gene is TRBJ2-7, the V gene TRBV6-1; 7 nucleotides line up with TRBD1. Germline V gene data show CDR1 as MNHNS and CDR2 as SASEGT. The CDR3 length is 16 residues. V lost 6 bases and J lost 1; bases outside the gene matches: 12. In DNA form, the CDR3 reads TGTGCCAGCAGCTCCGGACAGGCCAGAGGATCCTACGAGCAGTACTTC. Amino acid sequence: CASSSGQARGSYEQYF.

CDR3 region: CASSYSSGRVGNQPQHF. CDR3 DNA: TGTGCCAGCAGTTACTCCAGTGGGAGGGTAGGCAATCAGCCCCAGCATTTT. The rearrangement links TRBV6-2 or TRBV6-3 to TRBJ1-5, with D uncertain. This CDR3 comprises 17 residues. Trimming stripped 0 bases from V and 2 bases from J, with 14 bases between. In germline, CDR1 is MNHEY, CDR2 SVGEGT.

This clonotype appeared a few times. The chain combines TRBV10-3 with TRBJ1-2; the match to TRBD1 covers 8 bases. Per the germline V gene, CDR1 is ENHRY and CDR2 is SYGVKD. Losses at the gene ends were 7 bases for V and 2 bases for J; bases not matched to a gene: 6. This CDR3 has 14 residues. The CDR3 is CAINEGQANYGYTF. The DNA of the CDR3 is TGTGCCATCAACGAGGGACAGGCAAACTATGGCTACACCTTC.

V is TRBV20-1 and J is TRBJ2-7; 12 positions agree with TRBD2. The CDR3 extends over 13 amino acids. V dropped 5 bases and J dropped 4; count of bases not matched to a gene: 3. Germline lookup yields CDR1 DFQATT and CDR2 SNEGSKA (reference sequence). The CDR3 is CSAGLAGSYEQYF. The CDR3 DNA reads TGCAGTGCTGGACTAGCGGGATCTTACGAGCAGTACTTC.

The CDR3 protein is CASSLKVGSGGYNEQFF. The CDR3 bases are TGTGCCAGCAGCTTAAAAGTAGGGAGCGGGGGCTACAATGAGCAGTTCTTC. The chain uses TRBV7-9 and TRBJ2-1; TRBD2 matches at 8 bases. CDR1 is SEHNR and CDR2 is FQNEAQ in the germline V gene (reference sequence). This CDR3 comprises 17 residues. V shed 2 bases and J 3 bases; nucleotides not matched to a gene: 9.

The chain uses TRBV19 and TRBJ1-1; 7 nucleotides match TRBD1. Trimming took 1 base from V and 2 from J; bases not matched to a gene: 4. CDR3 length equals 15 residues. Germline-derived CDR1 and CDR2 are LNHDA and SQIVND (reference sequence). For the CDR3, the DNA is TGTGCCAGTAGTATAGCGGGACAGCAAAACACTGAAGCTTTCTTT. Residues: CASSIAGQQNTEAFF.

The chain recombines TRBV19 with TRBJ1-3; D is ambiguous. In germline, CDR1 is LNHDA, CDR2 SQIVND (reference sequence). The CDR3 runs to 17 residues. V was cut by 7 bases and J by 0 bases, with 19 bases left in between. CDR3 coding DNA: TGTGCCAGTACCGGGCCCTATCGGCGCGACTCTGGAAACACCATATATTTT. Translating it yields CASTGPYRRDSGNTIYF.

The chain uses TRBV29-1 and TRBJ1-1; TRBD1 might be the D (6 bases). V gave up 6 bases and J gave up 1 base, with 6 bases separating them. The CDR3 has 11 amino acids. In germline, CDR1 is SQVTM, CDR2 ANQGSEA. CDR3: CSVQGNTEAFF. The CDR3 DNA reads as TGCAGCGTACAGGGGAACACTGAAGCTTTCTTT.

This clonotype is a singleton in its sample. The chain uses TRBV28 and TRBJ1-5; D is unclear. This CDR3 region has 14 residues. Germline CDR1 is MDHEN and CDR2 is SYDVKM. Trimming removed 3 bases from V and 1 base from J, with 7 bases in between. The CDR3 DNA is TGTGCCAGCAGTTTCGGGGAGAGCAATCAGCCCCAGCATTTT. Translation gives CASSFGESNQPQHF.